A single T cell receptor beta chain is shown here with its context. V shed 1 base and J shed 6 bases, with 5 bases lying between them. The CDR3 loop spans 12 amino acids. CDR1 and CDR2 (germline): SGHNT, YYREEE (reference sequence). This entry is derived from a study of blood T cell repertoires in COVID-19. Generated by immunoSEQ multiplex PCR, the TCRdb table keeps only in-frame clones and is missing some. The repertoire holds 270,000 or so clones, around 82% seen once, with around 10% in the top ten. The specimen was peripheral blood. This receptor was identified in a woman between 45 and 60 years old who had recovered from COVID-19. The V and J genes are TRBV5-4 and TRBJ1-5; D uncertain. CDR3 sequence reads: CASSLFGQPQHF. DNA of the CDR3: TGTGCCAGCAGCTTGTTCGGTCAGCCCCAGCATTTT.